This record looks at one T cell receptor beta chain sequence and its context. Cohorts were based on clinical histories the participants reported. This specimen belongs to a study of blood T cell repertoires in COVID-19. Overall study context: Samples representing acute and convalescent COVID-19 were sourced from the United States, Italy and Spain.

Original processing methods: Counts of nucleated cells, estimated from reference gene primer amplification, were obtained. Sequencing was performed with immunoSEQ multiplex PCR; in TCRdb, only in-frame clones are kept and a portion is missing. V and J calls and clone size are those listed in that table; D and trimming were worked out from the DNA. Of roughly 200,000 clones in the sample, 85% were seen once. The CDR3 totals 14 residues. The V gene lost 0 bases and the J gene lost 7 bases, with 13 bases spanning the gap. CDR1 is MGHRA, CDR2 YSYEKL, per germline. The sample consisted of PBMCs or T cells enriched from blood (not recorded which). The receptor's source is a man aged 40-49 years who had recovered from COVID-19. The chain combines TRBV4-1 with TRBJ2-7, with D perhaps matching TRBD2 (5 bases). CDR3 amino acids: CASSQDSNRGEQYF. For the CDR3, the DNA is TGCGCCAGCAGCCAAGATTCCAATCGGGGAGAGCAGTACTTC.